Below are 9 T cell receptor beta chains sequenced from a single sample in a study of cytomegalovirus exposure and HLA in healthy donors. With 60 Vbeta and 13 Jbeta primers, the PCR was carried out. Assay: immunoSEQ multiplex PCR; the TCRdb copy retains only in-frame clones and omits some. The sample yields about 94,000 clones, about four fifths seen once. The specimen sequenced was PBMCs. The receptors shown here come from a middle-aged woman in good health and CMV-seronegative.

The sample holds one count of this clone. The V and J genes are TRBV5-1 and TRBJ1-3, with D perhaps matching TRBD1 (5 bases). The V and J ends lost 3 bases and 2 bases respectively, with 21 bases between them. The V gene's germline CDR1 is SGHRS and CDR2 YFSETQ. The CDR3 has 18 residues. DNA for the CDR3: TGCGCCAGCAGCTCCTCACCTTTAGGGGAGGGAGCTGGAAACACCATATATTTT. It is translated as CASSSSPLGEGAGNTIYF. Based on the CDR3 plus reference TRBV5-1 and TRBJ1-3, the full variable domain is KAGVTQTPRYLIKTRGQQVTLSCSPISGHRSVSWYQQTPGQGLQFLFEYFSETQRNKGNFPGRFSGRQFSNSRSEMNVSTLELGDSALYLCASSSSPLGEGAGNTIYFGEGSWLTVV.

CDR3 region: CASSSNRGAQPQHF. In nucleotides, the CDR3 is TGTGCCAGCAGTTCGAACAGGGGGGCTCAGCCCCAGCATTTT. The V call is TRBV6-6, the J call TRBJ1-5, with 8 bases fitting TRBD1. The CDR3 is made up of 14 amino acids. J was trimmed by 6 bases and V by 4 bases; bases with no gene match: 5. CDR1 and CDR2 from the germline V gene are MNHNY and SVGAGI (reference sequence).

This clone was counted a single time. The chain uses TRBV7-6 and TRBJ1-2, with 12 bases identical to TRBD1. The length of the CDR3 is 18 residues. CDR1 is SGHVS and CDR2 is FNYEAQ in the germline V gene. V dropped 5 bases and J dropped 2; count of bases not matched to a gene: 12. CDR3 loop: CASSPRAGQGAPNYGYTF. CDR3 coding DNA: TGTGCCAGCAGCCCCCGAGCGGGACAGGGGGCCCCAAACTATGGCTACACCTTC.

The chain employs TRBV4-1 and TRBJ1-4; D is unresolved. The V end was cut by 1 base, the J end by 0 bases, with 9 bases between. CDR3 length: 16 amino acids. Germline assignment: CDR1 MGHRA and CDR2 YSYEKL. CDR3 in DNA: TGCGCCAGCAGCCAAGCCCTGAGTGCAACTAATGAAAAACTGTTTTTT. Translated: CASSQALSATNEKLFF.

The V call is TRBV28, the J call TRBJ1-3; the D gene is possibly TRBD1 (5 bases). From germline, CDR1 is MDHEN and CDR2 SYDVKM. The CDR3 runs 15 residues. V lost 6 bases, J lost 0 bases, and 12 bases lay in between. In nucleotides, the CDR3 is TGTGCCAGCAGCGCTCCCCAGGGCTCTGGAAACACCATATATTTT. It translates to CASSAPQGSGNTIYF.

The rearrangement joins TRBV5-6 to TRBJ1-2; D remains unclear. This CDR3 is built from 14 residues. Between the trimmed V and J ends, which lost 4 bases and 3 bases, there was a span of 13 bases. The germline CDR1 and CDR2 sequences are SGHDT and YYEEEE. The CDR3 region is CASSGLFEDYGYTF. CDR3 nucleotides: TGTGCCAGCAGCGGGTTATTTGAGGACTATGGCTACACCTTC.

J is TRBJ1-5 and V is TRBV27; a possible D gene is TRBD1 (6 bases). CDR3 size: 15 residues. The germline CDR1 and CDR2 sequences are MNHEY and SMNVEV (reference sequence). The V gene lost 2 bases and the J gene lost 7 bases, with 15 bases spanning the gap. The CDR3 sequence: CASSLIGGGGQPQHF. The CDR3 region has the DNA TGTGCCAGCAGTTTAATCGGGGGCGGGGGGCAGCCCCAGCATTTT.

The V and J genes are TRBV9 and TRBJ2-7; maybe TRBD2 (6 bases). Trimming removed 4 bases from V and 4 bases from J, with 18 bases in between. Germline V lookup: CDR1 SGDLS, CDR2 YYNGEE. This CDR3 has 15 amino acids. The CDR3 DNA reads as TGTGCCAGCAGCTTCACAGGCCAGGCGGGGTACGAGCAGTACTTC. Its translation: CASSFTGQAGYEQYF. The full variable domain, in which reference TRBV9 and TRBJ2-7 provide the parts outside the CDR3, is DSGVTQTPKHLITATGQRVTLRCSPRSGDLSVYWYQQSLDQGLQFLIQYYNGEERAKGNILERFSAQQFPDLHSELNLSSLELGDSALYFCASSFTGQAGYEQYFGPGTRLTVT.

J is TRBJ2-7 and V is TRBV5-6; D is unresolved. The V gene's germline CDR1 is SGHDT and CDR2 YYEEEE. There are 15 residues in the CDR3. Trimming shortened V by 0 bases and J by 0 bases, and 10 bases separated the two germline ends. Here the CDR3 DNA reads TGTGCCAGCAGCTTGGACAGACGAAGCTCCTACGAGCAGTACTTC. Translating gives CASSLDRRSSYEQYF.